These 17 T cell receptor beta chains came from one sample sequenced in a study of T cell repertoires in cytomegalovirus infection. TCRdb passed the reads through MiXCR, listing each CDR3 protein once. The table lists approximately 150,000 distinct CDR3 sequences, approximately 17% of them singletons. The sample consisted of CD8+ T cells from PBMCs. The receptors were sampled from a human donor in good health (CMV status not recorded). Some clones in this sample may be carry-over from other donors' samples.

V is TRBV10-3 and J is TRBJ2-1; D uncertain. From germline, CDR1 is ENHRY and CDR2 SYGVKD. This CDR3 is 13 amino acids long. V was clipped by 1 base and J by 8 bases, with 9 bases between them. Written as DNA, the CDR3 is TGTGCCATCAGTGAGTACGAGAACGATGAGCAGTTCTTC. Translated: CAISEYENDEQFF.

V is TRBV10-3 and J is TRBJ1-2, with TRBD1 identical over 7 bases. The length of the CDR3 is 12 residues. From germline, CDR1 is ENHRY and CDR2 SYGVKD. Trimming cost V 6 bases and J 8 bases; bases outside gene matches: 6. This chain's CDR3 is CAISRGQAGYTF. The CDR3 nucleotides read TGTGCCATCAGCCGAGGACAGGCGGGCTACACCTTC.

This chain links TRBV29-1 with TRBJ2-7; D may be TRBD1 (6 bases). CDR1 is SQVTM and CDR2 is ANQGSEA in the germline V gene. V lost 6 bases and J 2 bases, leaving 14 bases between the germline ends. The CDR3 extends over 13 amino acids. CDR3 loop: CSVISTGTYEQYF. The CDR3, as DNA: TGCAGCGTGATTTCGACAGGCACCTACGAGCAGTACTTC.

In this sample, this clonotype turned up a few times. The chain combines TRBV7-6 with TRBJ2-7, with a possible D match to TRBD1 (6 bases). This CDR3 region has 15 residues. The V gene's germline CDR1 is SGHVS and CDR2 FNYEAQ. Trimming left V 1 base short and J 5 bases short, with 15 bases between. Written as DNA, the CDR3 is TGTGCCAGCAGCTTAGTGAACAGGGTAATGGACGAGCAGTACTTC. This sequence encodes CASSLVNRVMDEQYF. Full variable domain (outside the CDR3, taken from reference TRBV7-6 and TRBJ2-7): GAGVSQSPRYKVTKRGQDVALRCDPISGHVSLYWYRQALGQGPEFLTYFNYEAQQDKSGLPNDRFSAERPEGSISTLTIQRTEQRDSAMYRCASSLVNRVMDEQYFGPGTRLTVT.

The chain combines TRBV28 with TRBJ2-3, with TRBD2 matching over 10 bases. This CDR3 is 14 amino acids long. The V gene's germline CDR1 is MDHEN and CDR2 SYDVKM. V gave up 7 bases and J gave up 4 bases; unmatched junction bases: 5. The CDR3, as DNA: TGTGCCAGCATAGCGGGAGGCCCCGCAGATACGCAGTATTTT. Amino acids: CASIAGGPADTQYF.

The rearrangement links TRBV18 to TRBJ2-7, with D perhaps TRBD2 (6 bases). The CDR3 extends over 14 amino acids. V lost 1 base and J 5 bases, leaving 12 bases between the germline ends. The germline CDR1 and CDR2 sequences are KGHSH and LQKENI. The CDR3, as DNA: TGTGCCAGCTCACCACGACGGGGAGGCCACGAGCAGTACTTC. Amino acids: CASSPRRGGHEQYF.

This clonotype was seen repeatedly, ten times or more. The chain carries TRBV29-1 and TRBJ2-1; 11 nucleotides agree with TRBD2. The germline V gene encodes CDR1 SQVTM and CDR2 ANQGSEA. The CDR3 loop spans 16 amino acids. V dropped 2 bases and J dropped 4; count of bases not matched to a gene: 7. CDR3 loop: CSVEPATSGMYNEQFF. The CDR3 DNA sequence: TGCAGCGTTGAACCAGCGACTAGCGGGATGTACAATGAGCAGTTCTTC.

This clonotype was seen only a few times. The chain employs TRBV28 and TRBJ2-1; D remains ambiguous. The CDR3 has 11 residues. Trimming took 3 bases from V and 8 from J, leaving 5 bases between them. Germline CDR1 reads MDHEN; CDR2 reads SYDVKM. The CDR3 here is CASSFDDEQFF. In DNA, the CDR3 is TGTGCCAGCAGTTTCGACGATGAGCAGTTCTTC.

The chain employs TRBV28 and TRBJ2-1; the D gene is possibly TRBD2 (6 bases). The CDR3 is 16 amino acids. Trimming took 7 bases from V and 9 from J, leaving 25 bases between them. The germline V gene has CDR1 MDHEN and CDR2 SYDVKM. CDR3 residues: CASTGLSRLVLFEQFF. CDR3 DNA: TGTGCCAGCACTGGATTATCGCGACTAGTTTTGTTTGAGCAGTTCTTC.

The chain has TRBV28 and TRBJ2-3, with TRBD2 matching 7 bases. The V segment lost 2 bases and the J segment 3 bases; nucleotides outside the gene matches: 5. This CDR3 has 15 residues. CDR1 is MDHEN and CDR2 is SYDVKM in the germline V gene. This CDR3 is CASSLRTSATDTQYF. CDR3 DNA sequence: TGTGCCAGCAGTTTACGGACTAGTGCAACAGATACGCAGTATTTT.

On this clonotype itself: Compared with germline, one end of the junction differs, possibly owing to a read error. The rearrangement joins TRBV28 to TRBJ2-7; TRBD2 might be the D (5 bases). Germline CDR1 and CDR2: MDHEN and SYDVKM. The CDR3 has 15 amino acids. CDR3 loop: CASIKYGLEAYEQHF. The CDR3, as DNA: TGTGCCAGCATTAAGTACGGACTGGAGGCCTACGAGCAGCACTTC.

This clonotype was picked up a small number of times. The chain employs TRBV6-2 or TRBV6-3 and TRBJ2-7; 11 nucleotides agree with TRBD1. The CDR3 runs to 14 residues. Germline values: CDR1 MNHEY, CDR2 SVGEGT. Trimming cost V 5 bases and J 3 bases; bases outside gene matches: 3. The CDR3 sequence is CASSGTGGLYEQYF. CDR3 DNA: TGTGCCAGCAGTGGGACAGGGGGTCTCTACGAGCAGTACTTC.

Only a few counts were recorded for this clonotype. V gene TRBV29-1 combines with J gene TRBJ2-7; 7 nucleotides match TRBD1. With V trimmed by 2 bases and J by 0 bases, 7 bases remained unmatched. Germline V gene lookup returns CDR1 SQVTM and CDR2 ANQGSEA. The CDR3 is 15 residues long. The DNA for the CDR3 is TGCAGCGTTGAACAGGGTCAGGGGGTCTCCTACGAGCAGTACTTC. This sequence encodes CSVEQGQGVSYEQYF.

This clonotype was seen only a few times. The chain uses TRBV5-1 and TRBJ1-2; 7 bases align to TRBD1. Germline V gene sequence: CDR1 SGHRS, CDR2 YFSETQ. The ends lost 0 bases at V and 2 bases at J; junction bases unmatched: 4. CDR3 length: 15 amino acids. The CDR3 DNA reads TGCGCCAGCAGCTTGGACGGCAGGGGGAACTATGGCTACACCTTC. It translates to CASSLDGRGNYGYTF. The variable domain in full, completed from reference TRBV5-1 and TRBJ1-2, reads KAGVTQTPRYLIKTRGQQVTLSCSPISGHRSVSWYQQTPGQGLQFLFEYFSETQRNKGNFPGRFSGRQFSNSRSEMNVSTLELGDSALYLCASSLDGRGNYGYTFGSGTRLTVV.

The sample holds a few counts of this clonotype. The rearrangement uses TRBV7-9 and TRBJ2-7; 8 bases map to TRBD2. Trimming removed 6 bases from V and 2 bases from J; junction bases left unmatched: 9. Germline V lookup: CDR1 SEHNR, CDR2 FQNEAQ (reference sequence). The CDR3 loop spans 15 amino acids. This CDR3 reads CASRPAGGQTYEQYF. The CDR3 nucleotides are TGTGCCAGCAGACCTGCGGGGGGACAAACCTACGAGCAGTACTTC.

This clonotype was picked up a small number of times. The chain carries TRBV10-2 and TRBJ2-2; no clear D. The ends were cut back, 0 bases at V and 4 bases at J, with 6 bases in the middle. The CDR3 consists of 14 residues. CDR1 is WSHSY and CDR2 is SAAADI in the germline V gene. The CDR3 region has the DNA TGCGCCAGCAGTGAGTCGGTGTCCACCGGGGAGCTGTTTTTT. Protein product: CASSESVSTGELFF.

The chain couples TRBV12-5 to TRBJ2-7, with D possibly TRBD1 on 5 matching bases. The CDR3 runs to 12 residues. CDR1 LGHNT and CDR2 FRNRAP come from the germline V gene. The V and J ends lost 5 bases and 1 base respectively, with 6 bases between them. The CDR3 protein is CASGPGSYEQYF. CDR3 bases: TGTGCTAGTGGTCCAGGGTCCTACGAGCAGTACTTC.